This T cell receptor (beta chain) was sequenced for a study of cytomegalovirus exposure and HLA in healthy donors listed by TCRdb under 2017. Describing the broader study: According to an earlier analysis of a few hundred of the donors, about 170 million T cells yielded roughly 100 million unique TCR beta sequences and approximately 300 Gb of sequence data. Rather than drawing on any new phenotypic data, the later analysis identified candidate immune exposures from TCR beta sequences and the way those sequences occurred across donors. A later analysis re-analyzed previously published TCR beta repertoires from roughly 600 donors and added high-resolution HLA genotyping to study TCR occurrence patterns. The T cell repertoires of 666 subjects were profiled by immunosequencing and related to cytomegalovirus serostatus. A few DR-DQ haplotypes were treated as single units for association and clustering because of strong linkage in the cohort. Class I and class II HLA loci were covered by the typing at four-digit resolution. Typing coverage varied by locus: roughly 620-640 donors for A, B, C, DRB1 and DQB1; around 560 for DQA1; about 600 for DPA1; roughly 450 for DPB1. The study combined high-throughput TCR immunosequencing, statistical association of individual TCRs with disease status, and machine learning to predict cytomegalovirus infection status. The aim of the study was to test whether cataloging public T cell receptors could identify signatures of past pathogen exposure. Besides the first cohort of approximately 670 subjects, a separate validation cohort made up of roughly 130 different subjects was used. Across about 380 genotyped donors of the cohort, an average of about 240,000 unique TCR beta nucleotide sequences per donor were sequenced, and roughly a sixth of those sequences were non-productive. Every discovery cohort repertoire had been produced on one sequencing platform. In a later genetic analysis, genome-wide SNP genotypes for 398 of the 666 donors were used, and that subset was treated as a discovery cohort. Donor age, sex, ethnicity and CMV serostatus were compiled alongside the repertoire data. Of the roughly 400 genotyped donors, about 80% fell in the genetic ancestry cluster associated with self-reported Caucasian donors. In an earlier analysis of over 550 of the donors, high-throughput TCR beta sequencing was used to judge whether each TCR beta V gene segment behaved as functional or pseudogenic. An early release that covered around 590 HLA-typed donors contained about 290 gigabases of sequencing data and around 85 million unique TCR sequences. Overall study outcomes, separate from this receptor: Correlated functional status among segregating V segments might be attributable to linkage disequilibrium, but an unknown experimental factor could not be ruled out. The earlier analysis of approximately 590 of the donors excluded approximately 15 rarely observed V segments, including chromosome 9 orphons, because counts were too low. Specific HLA alleles were associated with 18,000 or so TCR beta sequences at a false discovery rate of 0.05 in a later analysis. According to a later analysis, TCR association rates differed among HLA loci, with DRB1 alleles showing the most associated TCRs and HLA-C alleles showing the fewest. Only TCR beta chains were sequenced in this cohort, and the absence of alpha or paired-chain data limited detectable features. Across donors, most TCR sequences were observed very rarely, whereas some public TCRs were present in many individuals. The sequencing pipeline was judged likely to have produced a cluster of highly shared sequence variants as a technical artifact. Presence/absence analyses assumed roughly uniform sequencing depth across donors, an assumption that may not hold. Most CMV-associated TCR beta chains appeared to be HLA-restricted in a later analysis, and the HLA associations seemed to be driven largely by CMV exposure. When HLA alleles, especially DR and DQ, strongly co-occurred, TCR associations were difficult to assign to individual alleles. In an earlier analysis of around 600 of the donors, most TCR beta V segments were observed in productive rearrangements about 87% or about 30% of the time, broadly matching IMGT annotations. CMV serostatus was the only immune exposure information available for the cohort. Several of the top co-occurrence clusters appeared to be linked to parvovirus B19, influenza, CMV and Epstein-Barr virus, according to a later analysis. A later genetic analysis reported fewer N-insertions in productive TCRs among donors in an Asian-associated ancestry cluster than the roughly 690-donor mean. Because HLA typing was missing for some donors at each locus, association tests included only the typed subset. It was suggested by the authors that the approach could potentially be generalized to other disease states and immunological phenotypes. A further reported finding was that TCR beta sequences accurately predicted the HLA-A and HLA-B alleles for most subjects in the first cohort. In vitro tests confirmed that a few of the cytomegalovirus-associated TCR beta chains recognize cytomegalovirus antigens. Because the 87-base-pair reads could not distinguish some IMGT-functional V segments, including TRBV6-2 and TRBV6-3, those segments were excluded. In a later genetic analysis, a missense DCLRE1C variant was associated with V-gene and J-gene trimming of TCR beta chains, and the association was replicated in an independent cohort. Cytomegalovirus status was reported to be diagnosed by the classifier with high specificity and sensitivity in both the original and validation cohorts. The study listed 164 TCR beta chains as associated with cytomegalovirus. In a later analysis, HLA-associated TCR beta chains showed more clonal expansion and lower generation probabilities than non-associated chains that were equally common.

The protocol used for the library was the immunoSEQ multiplex PCR assay. For the multiplex PCR, a mixture combining 60 forward primers for TCR Vbeta segments and 13 reverse primers for TCR Jbeta segments was used. Amplification of the CDR3 region of rearranged TCR beta genes was performed with a multiplex PCR assay on genomic DNA. Amplified TCR beta libraries were sequenced as 87-base-pair reads on the Illumina HiSeq System. The authors' pipeline ran thus. A later analysis tallied roughly 76 million unique TCR beta chains across the 666 repertoires, and some 10 million of those chains were shared by two or more donors. To remove PCR and sequencing errors, raw reads were error-corrected and collapsed into unique sequences using a nearest-neighbor algorithm that merged closely related sequences. V, D and J gene segments were assigned by aligning CDR3 sequences to IMGT reference sequences. For a sequence to be retained, a match of at least six nucleotides to both a V gene segment and a J gene segment was required. A rearrangement counted as productive if the CDR3 had no stop codons and remained in frame with V and J, and every other rearrangement counted as non-productive. CDR3 was defined by IMGT convention, running from the second conserved V-encoded cysteine to the conserved J-encoded phenylalanine. The earlier analysis of 500 to 600 of the donors excluded sequences that lacked an unambiguous match to a single V gene segment. In an earlier analysis of 587 of the donors, V segments were called functional above 56.7% productive rearrangements and were called segregating when the between-donor standard deviation exceeded 5%. A statistical classification framework was developed to diagnose cytomegalovirus status using the catalog of TCR beta chain sequences. In a later analysis, TCR nucleotide sequences were compared against IMGT/GENE-DB human TR gene sequences so that V and J genes could be assigned. In a later analysis, CDR3 sequences and most-parsimonious VDJ recombination scenarios were assigned using the TCRdist pipeline. In a later analysis, every TCR beta chain was defined by the combination of its CDR3 amino acid sequence and its V-gene family, and reads without a unique V-gene family were dropped. In a later analysis, some 600 highly shared, low-generation-probability nucleotide sequences were removed to address suspected cross-contamination and a sequencing artifact. A later analysis calculated a clonal expansion index for each public chain from normalized within-repertoire ranks of inferred template counts. In a later analysis, generation probabilities were computed with a VDJ recombination model fitted to out-of-frame rearrangements, and the resulting probabilities were checked against IGoR. In a later analysis, TCR-TCR, TCR-HLA and TCR-CMV co-occurrence was scored with hypergeometric tests, and a repertoire-size bias correction was applied to TCR pairs. A later analysis estimated false discovery rates by permuting HLA or CMV assignments 20 times. In a later analysis, co-occurring TCRs were grouped using DBSCAN, and TCRdist sequence similarity was added for clustering within HLA-allele-positive subsets. For co-occurrence clustering, repertoires with fewer than 30,000 or more than 120,000 public chains were excluded, along with a handful of repertoires with anomalous nucleotide sharing. Imported from immuneACCESS, the table was reduced by TCRdb to in-frame sequences with V and J called. These copies leave out some clones; in studies compared against another copy, an unresolved V gene accounts for under half, and the cause of the remainder is not known. V and J calls and clone size are given by that table; D and trimming were obtained from the DNA. The sample profile shows 150,000 to 200,000 clones; 80% of them were found once. The biggest ten clones account for 9% to 10% of the sample.

The cohort comprised around 700 healthy bone marrow donors. At the time of sampling, all cohort members were nominally healthy, though unrecorded immune exposures were likely present. The donor tested CMV seropositive and was one of the 289 seropositive cohort members. Every donor gave a peripheral blood sample, and the peripheral blood mononuclear cells from that sample were used for TCR beta sequencing. The Qiagen DNeasy Blood Extraction Kit was used to extract genomic DNA from the blood cell samples. V is clipped by 5 bases and J by 3 bases, and the sequence between their germline boundaries is 20 bases long. The CDR3 runs 16 amino acids, cysteine and phenylalanine included. Solely the CDR3 DNA is kept, with 48 bases framed from the first base. From the germline V gene, CDR1 is SGHVS and CDR2 is FQNEAQ. About this clone itself: No antigen is known for it. No much larger clone is present one base from it, and per-base qualities are unavailable.

What was sequenced was PBMCs. The chain employs TRBV7-8 and TRBJ2-7, with TRBD2 as a weak D call on 5 bases. The source is a young man in good health and CMV-seropositive. The CDR3 loop reads CASSLAGRGVGYEQYF. The DNA is as follows: TGTGCCAGCAGCCTCGCGGGTCGTGGGGTGGGCTACGAGCAGTACTTC.